This is a list of T cell receptor beta chains from one sample in a study of blood T cell repertoires in COVID-19. Assay used: immunoSEQ multiplex PCR; TCRdb lists only in-frame clones, some missing. The table shows approximately 100,000 clones, with around 88% occurring only once. The source material was peripheral blood. These receptors were taken from a human donor in a cohort sampled during active COVID-19. The CDR3 runs from the conserved cysteine through the conserved F or W. Expanded clones get a size class; other rows say once, few or many, or leave the size out.

cdr3_aa	clone_size	v_call
CASSLQRSTDTQYF	once	TRBV5-1
CASSRGTAYEQYF	NA	TRBV27
CASSLPGTLDGYTF	NA	TRBV4-1
CASSPDREPIKAFF	NA	TRBV10-2
CASSLMVRETQYF	once	TRBV5-4
CASSQVRWTMRETQYF	NA	TRBV4-1
CASSKAGERGDNPQETQYF	NA	TRBV21-1
CASSYRSGRMYEQYF	NA	TRBV27
CASSSGQGGGYTF	NA	TRBV13
CASSPLRDRGGTGQYF	NA	TRBV19
CATKIGLNTEAFF	NA	TRBV15
CASSDYVKGQSVGEQYF	NA	TRBV6-4
CASSPRRGFTYEQYF	NA	TRBV5-1
CASSARGPNYGYTF	NA	TRBV9
CASSRDSGVYNEQFF	few	TRBV4-1
CASSSGTGGRIGTEAFF	NA	TRBV5-4
CASSQGPLWRASSYEQYF	once	TRBV4-3
CASSEPGEVRDTQYF	NA	TRBV6-1
CATISTGELFF	NA	TRBV24-1
CASSVVARPSNTGELFF	NA	TRBV9
CASSLVGLAGDYEQYF	NA	TRBV5-1
CASSLRGLAWETQYF	NA	TRBV5-1
CASSQAGGHNTEAFF	NA	TRBV4-3